The 4 T cell receptor beta chains below were found in one sample sequenced in a study of identical twins. TCRdb used MiXCR to reprocess the 5' RACE reads, holding one entry per CDR3 protein. This sample has roughly 710,000 distinct CDR3 sequences, with roughly 6.2% found just once. The sample was naive T cells sorted from blood. All receptors come from a man younger than 35 in good health.

The J gene is TRBJ1-5, the V gene TRBV7-8, with a tentative D call TRBD1 (6 bases). The CDR3 consists of 17 residues. The V gene's germline CDR1 is SGHVS and CDR2 FQNEAQ. The V end lost 1 base, the J end lost 1 base, and 14 bases lay between the germline ends. CDR3 nucleotide sequence: TGTGCCAGCAGCTTAGTTACAGGGTTACAGAGCAATCAGCCCCAGCATTTT. Translated, it gives CASSLVTGLQSNQPQHF. Using reference TRBV7-8 and TRBJ1-5 for the parts outside the CDR3, the full variable domain is GAGVSQSPRYKVAKRGQDVALRCDPISGHVSLFWYQQALGQGPEFLTYFQNEAQLDKSGLPSDRFFAERPEGSVSTLKIQRTQQEDSAVYLCASSLVTGLQSNQPQHFGDGTRLSIL.

This clonotype was recorded many times. The chain is built from TRBV5-1 and TRBJ2-3; 13 nucleotides match TRBD2. In germline, CDR1 is SGHRS, CDR2 YFSETQ. The CDR3 covers 18 residues. Germline trimming cut 1 base from V and 7 bases from J; bases unmatched to any gene: 12. Written as DNA, the CDR3 is TGCGCCAGCAGCTTGTGGCCCGGGACTAGCGGGAAGATCTATACGCAGTATTTT. It is translated as CASSLWPGTSGKIYTQYF.

This clonotype was detected ten times or more. V is TRBV7-2 and J is TRBJ1-1; no reliable D call. CDR1 is SGHTA and CDR2 is FQGNSA in the germline V gene. Trimming stripped 2 bases from V and 8 bases from J, with 12 bases between. The CDR3 is 13 residues long. The CDR3 DNA reads as TGTGCCAGCAGCTTAAATTTTGGCGGGGAAGCTTTCTTT. It specifies CASSLNFGGEAFF.

This clonotype was observed many times. This chain joins TRBV12-3 or TRBV12-4 and TRBJ1-5, with TRBD1 matching over 7 bases. V shed 5 bases and J 2 bases; nucleotides not matched to a gene: 6. The CDR3 length is 15 residues. The CDR3 loop is CASSPGGVRNQPQHF. In DNA form, the CDR3 reads TGTGCCAGCAGTCCAGGGGGGGTTCGCAATCAGCCCCAGCATTTT.